This TCR beta chain was observed in a study of cytomegalovirus exposure and HLA in healthy donors. In the study overall: Clustering assigned 81% of the roughly 370 genotyped donors to the Caucasian-associated ancestry cluster. General study findings and limits: As a later analysis revealed, most CMV-associated TCR beta chains appeared HLA-restricted. Later on, an analysis tied 15,000 or so TCR beta sequences to HLA alleles at 0.05 false discovery rate.

PCR used 60 Vbeta primers and 13 Jbeta primers. Profiling relied on immunoSEQ multiplex PCR, and the TCRdb table lists in-frame clones only, not all of them. This sample has roughly 150,000 clones; about two thirds occur once, and the top ten carry 2.1%. The V end lost 1 base, the J end lost 8 bases, and 8 bases lay between the germline ends. The V gene's germline CDR1 is SEHNR and CDR2 FQNEAQ (reference sequence). The CDR3 has 12 residues. A note on this clone: Its antigen is as yet unknown.

The chain is built from TRBV7-9 and TRBJ1-2, with D unclear. Sequencing was done on a sample of PBMCs. This sequence was found in a man aged 40-55 years in good health and CMV-seronegative. CDR3 DNA sequence: TGTGCCAGCAGCTTAGACGTACACGGCTACACCTTC. Translation: CASSLDVHGYTF.